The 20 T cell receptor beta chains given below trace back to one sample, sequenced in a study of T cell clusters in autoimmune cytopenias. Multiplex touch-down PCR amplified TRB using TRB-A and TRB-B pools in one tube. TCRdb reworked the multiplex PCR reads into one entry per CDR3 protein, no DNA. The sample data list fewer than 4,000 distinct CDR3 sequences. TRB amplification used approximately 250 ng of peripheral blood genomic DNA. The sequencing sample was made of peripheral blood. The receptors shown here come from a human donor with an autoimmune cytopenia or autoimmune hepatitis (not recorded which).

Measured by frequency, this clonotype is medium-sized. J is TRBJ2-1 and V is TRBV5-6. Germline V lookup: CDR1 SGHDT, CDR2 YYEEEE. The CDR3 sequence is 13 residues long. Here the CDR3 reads CASSLGQYNEQFF.

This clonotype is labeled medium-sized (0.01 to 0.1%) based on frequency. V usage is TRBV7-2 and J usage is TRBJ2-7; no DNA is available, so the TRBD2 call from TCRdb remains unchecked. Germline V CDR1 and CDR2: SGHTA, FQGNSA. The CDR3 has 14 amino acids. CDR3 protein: CASSLGSGTYEQYF.

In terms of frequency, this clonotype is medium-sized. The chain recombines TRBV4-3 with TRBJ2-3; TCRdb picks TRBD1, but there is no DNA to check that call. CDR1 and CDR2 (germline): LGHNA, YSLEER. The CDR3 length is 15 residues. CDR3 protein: CASSQEGLPRGTQYF.

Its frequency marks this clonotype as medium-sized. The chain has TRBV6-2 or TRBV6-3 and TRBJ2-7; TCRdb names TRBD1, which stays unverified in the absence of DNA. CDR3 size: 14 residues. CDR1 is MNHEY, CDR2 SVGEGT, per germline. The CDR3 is CASSRFDRPYEQYF.

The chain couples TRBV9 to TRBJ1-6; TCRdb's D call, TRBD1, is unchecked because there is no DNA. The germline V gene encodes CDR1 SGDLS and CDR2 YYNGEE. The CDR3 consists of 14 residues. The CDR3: CASSEGSTHSPLHF. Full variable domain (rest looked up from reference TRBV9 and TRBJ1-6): DSGVTQTPKHLITATGQRVTLRCSPRSGDLSVYWYQQSLDQGLQFLIQYYNGEERAKGNILERFSAQQFPDLHSELNLSSLELGDSALYFCASSEGSTHSPLHFGNGTRLTVT.

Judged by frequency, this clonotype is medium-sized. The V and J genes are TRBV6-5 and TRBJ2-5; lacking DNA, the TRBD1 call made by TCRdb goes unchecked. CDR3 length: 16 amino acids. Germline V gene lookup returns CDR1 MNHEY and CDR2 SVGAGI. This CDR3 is CASSFNRDRLEETQYF.

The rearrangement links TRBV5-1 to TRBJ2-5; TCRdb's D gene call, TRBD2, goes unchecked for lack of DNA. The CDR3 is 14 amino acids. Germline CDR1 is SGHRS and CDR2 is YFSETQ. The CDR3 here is CASSSTGPQETQYF.

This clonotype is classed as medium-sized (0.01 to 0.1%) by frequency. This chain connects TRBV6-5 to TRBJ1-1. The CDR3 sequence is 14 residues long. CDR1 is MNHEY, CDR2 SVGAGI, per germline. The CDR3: CASSRFAGNTEAFF.

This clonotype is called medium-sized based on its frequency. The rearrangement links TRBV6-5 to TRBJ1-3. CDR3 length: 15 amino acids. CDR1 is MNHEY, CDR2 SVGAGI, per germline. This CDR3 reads CASSPYAGREDTIYF.

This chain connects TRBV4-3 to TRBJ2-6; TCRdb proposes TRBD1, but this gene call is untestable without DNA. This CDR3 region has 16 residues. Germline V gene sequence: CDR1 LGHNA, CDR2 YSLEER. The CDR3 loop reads CASSQAWGSGANVLTF.

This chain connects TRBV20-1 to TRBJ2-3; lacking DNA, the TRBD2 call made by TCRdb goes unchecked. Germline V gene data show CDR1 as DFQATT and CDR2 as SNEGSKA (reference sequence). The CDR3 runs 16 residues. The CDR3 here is CSATSLSDPSTDTQYF.

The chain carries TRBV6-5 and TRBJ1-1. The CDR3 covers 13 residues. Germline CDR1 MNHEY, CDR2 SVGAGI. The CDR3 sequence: CASSPSVRTEAFF.

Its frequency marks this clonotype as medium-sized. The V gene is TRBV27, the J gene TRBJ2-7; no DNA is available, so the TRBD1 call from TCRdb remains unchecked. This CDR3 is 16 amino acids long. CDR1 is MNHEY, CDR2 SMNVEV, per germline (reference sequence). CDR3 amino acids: CASSRSGTDFSYEQYF.

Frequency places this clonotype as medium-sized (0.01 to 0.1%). CDR3 sequence reads: CAGANRGDTEAFF. This chain connects TRBV7-2 to TRBJ1-1; TCRdb returns TRBD1, unconfirmable since there is no DNA. Germline V CDR1 and CDR2: SGHTA, FQGNSA. The CDR3 consists of 13 residues.

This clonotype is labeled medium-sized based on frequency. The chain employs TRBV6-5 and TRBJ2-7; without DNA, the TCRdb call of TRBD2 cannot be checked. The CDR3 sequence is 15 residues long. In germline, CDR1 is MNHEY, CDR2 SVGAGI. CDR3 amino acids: CASSRREDIPYEQYF.

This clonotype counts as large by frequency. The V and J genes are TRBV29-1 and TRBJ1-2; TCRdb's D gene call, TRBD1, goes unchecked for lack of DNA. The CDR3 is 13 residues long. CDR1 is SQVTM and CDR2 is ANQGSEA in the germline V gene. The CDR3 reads CSVPTGTGYGYTF.

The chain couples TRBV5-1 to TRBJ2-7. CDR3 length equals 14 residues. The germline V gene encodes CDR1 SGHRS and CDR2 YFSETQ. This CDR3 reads CASRDQGSSYEQYF.

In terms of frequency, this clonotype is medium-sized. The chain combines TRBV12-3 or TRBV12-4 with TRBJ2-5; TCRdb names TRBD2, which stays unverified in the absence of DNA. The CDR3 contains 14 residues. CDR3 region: CASTPGRGRETQYF.

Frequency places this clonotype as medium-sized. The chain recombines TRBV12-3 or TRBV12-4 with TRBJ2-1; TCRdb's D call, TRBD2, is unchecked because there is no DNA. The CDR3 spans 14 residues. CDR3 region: CASGTSGGANEQFF.

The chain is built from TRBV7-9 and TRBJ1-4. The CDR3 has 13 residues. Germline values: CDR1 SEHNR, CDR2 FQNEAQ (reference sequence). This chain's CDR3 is CASSLVLDEKLFF.